The clone carrying this T cell receptor beta chain was observed a single time. The data originate from a study of OX40 agonist ivuxolimab in advanced cancers. V lost 2 bases and J 7 bases, leaving 16 bases between the germline ends. From germline, CDR1 is MNHEY and CDR2 SVGAGI. The CDR3 has 15 amino acids. Measured with immunoSEQ multiplex PCR; TCRdb has only the in-frame clones, and not every one. The data hold over 45,000 clones, with roughly 88% observed a single time. Sequencing used CD4+ or CD8+ T cells sorted from blood, obtained in a trial of the OX40 agonist ivuxolimab. The chain is built from TRBV6-5 and TRBJ2-3; D is uncertain. This TCR came from an adult with an advanced solid tumor such as melanoma, head and neck, liver or kidney cancer. This chain's CDR3 is CASSYVGFLGNTQYF. In DNA, the CDR3 is TGTGCCAGCAGTTACGTGGGTTTTTTGGGGAATACGCAGTATTTT.